Included here is one TCR beta chain sequence, with context. The CDR3 has 15 residues. V shed 4 bases, J shed 0 bases, and the junction held 2 bases outside the gene matches. Per the germline V gene, CDR1 is MNHEY and CDR2 is SMNVEV (reference sequence). This record comes from a study of vaccination and CD4 T cells after COVID-19. Study as a whole: For a few convalescent patients, sampling occurred both at day 14 and at days 161 to 241 after vaccination.

Documented time point: late sampling 161 to 241 days after vaccination in a few convalescent patients. TCRdb recomputed calls from the PCR reads with MiXCR, one row per CDR3 protein. The sample shows just over 35,000 distinct CDR3 sequences, more than 35% of them seen only once. The sequence derives from a human donor who had recovered from COVID-19. The chain carries TRBV27 and TRBJ2-3; TRBD2 aligns across 9 bases. This specimen was CD4+ T cells from blood, taken about 7 months after SARS-CoV-2 vaccination. The CDR3 loop is CASSYLAGSTDTQYF. DNA of the CDR3: TGTGCCAGCAGTTACCTAGCGGGGAGCACAGATACGCAGTATTTT.